The 3 T cell receptor beta chains reported below all come from one sample, sequenced in a study of blood T cells in healthy people across ages (dated by TCRdb to 2014 to 2015). The method was 5' RACE. Sequencing was performed on an Illumina HiSeq 2500. A second PCR of about 6 to 11 cycles was performed with a sample-barcoded 5' primer and a J-beta primer mix. TCRdb applied fastp at Q25 and MiXCR to the public reads, then kept only in-frame beta chains. Every CDR3 protein is listed once, alongside the most common genes and DNA of its rows. This sample has about 1.1 million distinct CDR3 sequences in its table, and around two fifths of those were observed once. The top ten constitute roughly 13% of the sample. Sample: blood. Source of these receptors: a man younger than 35 in good health.

In regard to this clonotype: A much larger clone lies one base from this, so it may be a read error. The V call is TRBV29-1, the J call TRBJ2-1, with TRBD1 identical over 9 bases. Germline V gene lookup returns CDR1 SQVTM and CDR2 ANQGSEA. Trimming at V came to 7 bases and at J to 5 bases, leaving 6 bases not matched to a gene. CDR3 length: 13 amino acids. The chain's CDR3 is CSARTGENNEQFF. CDR3 sequence (DNA): TGCAGCGCTAGGACAGGGGAAAACAATGAGCAGTTCTTC.

The V call is TRBV6-6, the J call TRBJ1-5; 8 bases fit TRBD1. V dropped 5 bases and J dropped 0; count of bases not matched to a gene: 6. The CDR3 is made up of 16 amino acids. Germline-derived CDR1 and CDR2 are MNHNY and SVGAGI (reference sequence). CDR3 sequence: CASSIQGDLSNQPQHF. The CDR3 DNA is TGTGCCAGCAGTATACAGGGGGATCTTAGCAATCAGCCCCAGCATTTT.

The rearrangement uses TRBV18 and TRBJ2-7; the match to TRBD1 covers 7 bases. The CDR3 runs to 14 residues. Germline V gives CDR1 KGHSH, CDR2 LQKENI. The junction had 5 bases not matched to a gene; V was cut back by 4 bases and J by 2 bases. CDR3 DNA sequence: TGTGCCAGCTCACGCGGACAGGACCCCTACGAGCAGTACTTC. Translating gives CASSRGQDPYEQYF.